Presented here are 31 T cell receptor beta chains from one specimen sequenced in a study of blood T cell repertoires in COVID-19. Produced via immunoSEQ multiplex PCR; TCRdb's table is partial and in-frame only. The sample shows around 130,000 clones, around 80% of them seen only once. The material sequenced was PBMCs or T cells enriched from blood (not recorded which). These receptors all come from a man between 35 and 55 years old with acute COVID-19.

The chain employs TRBV28 and TRBJ2-1; D might be TRBD2 (5 bases). V lost 0 bases, J lost 8 bases, and 14 bases lay in between. Looked up from germline, CDR1 is MDHEN and CDR2 is SYDVKM. This CDR3 has 15 residues. In DNA form, the CDR3 reads TGTGCCAGCAGTTTATGGTCAGGAGGAAACCATGAGCAGTTCTTC. It yields the protein CASSLWSGGNHEQFF.

The gene calls are TRBV28 and TRBJ1-1; D perhaps matches TRBD1 (5 bases). This CDR3 is 15 amino acids long. Trimming removed 4 bases at V and 7 bases at J, with 19 bases between. Germline V gene data show CDR1 as MDHEN and CDR2 as SYDVKM. The CDR3 DNA reads as TGTGCCAGCAGTTCCGTGGGAGGGGCTGGTGGTGAAGCTTTCTTT. The encoded protein is CASSSVGGAGGEAFF. The full variable domain, completed using reference TRBV28 and TRBJ1-1, is DVKVTQSSRYLVKRTGEKVFLECVQDMDHENMFWYRQDPGLGLRLIYFSYDVKMKEKGDIPEGYSVSREKKERFSLILESASTNQTSMYLCASSSVGGAGGEAFFGQGTRLTVV.

Worth noting for this clone: The identical CDR3 is also encoded by other nucleotide sequences in the sample. V and J are TRBV30 and TRBJ1-5; possible D gene TRBD1, 5 bases. There are 13 residues in the CDR3. The V end lost 0 bases, the J end lost 7 bases, and 10 bases lay between the germline ends. Per germline, CDR1 GTSNPN and CDR2 SVGIG (reference sequence). The CDR3 DNA is TGTGCCTGGAGTGTCGGGGGTCACCAGCCCCAGCATTTT. Translated, it gives CAWSVGGHQPQHF.

V usage is TRBV5-6 and J usage is TRBJ1-1; D is unresolved. The CDR3 consists of 13 residues. Germline V gene sequence: CDR1 SGHDT, CDR2 YYEEEE. The V gene lost 1 base and the J gene lost 1 base, with 5 bases spanning the gap. In nucleotides, the CDR3 is TGTGCCAGCAGCTTGCCCTCGAACACTGAAGCTTTCTTT. Its protein product is CASSLPSNTEAFF.

The gene calls are TRBV28 and TRBJ1-2; no definite D call. Germline V CDR1 and CDR2: MDHEN, SYDVKM. The CDR3 is 12 amino acids. Trimming pared 4 bases from V and 3 bases from J, leaving 6 bases between. The chain's CDR3 is CASSSRDYGYTF. CDR3 bases: TGTGCCAGCAGTTCCCGCGACTATGGCTACACCTTC.

V and J are TRBV7-8 and TRBJ1-5; D unclear. V dropped 5 bases and J dropped 7 bases, with 15 bases sitting between them. The CDR3 loop spans 14 amino acids. The germline CDR1 and CDR2 sequences are SGHVS and FQNEAQ. CDR3 protein: CASSLSGVRQPQHF. The CDR3 DNA sequence: TGTGCCAGCAGCCTTAGCGGGGTGAGACAGCCCCAGCATTTT. Full variable domain (remainder filled in from reference TRBV7-8 and TRBJ1-5): GAGVSQSPRYKVAKRGQDVALRCDPISGHVSLFWYQQALGQGPEFLTYFQNEAQLDKSGLPSDRFFAERPEGSVSTLKIQRTQQEDSAVYLCASSLSGVRQPQHFGDGTRLSIL.

The V gene is TRBV7-9, the J gene TRBJ1-1; D is unresolved. There are 12 residues in the CDR3. CDR1 is SEHNR and CDR2 is FQNEAQ in the germline V gene (reference sequence). V lost 1 base to trimming and J lost 4 bases, with 4 bases between them. CDR3 sequence reads: CASSLDLTEAFF. The CDR3 DNA is TGTGCCAGCAGCTTAGATCTCACTGAAGCTTTCTTT.

V is TRBV11-2 and J is TRBJ1-3; possible D gene TRBD1, 5 bases. There are 14 residues in the CDR3. Deletions cut 2 bases from V and 6 bases from J, with 11 bases between. The germline V gene has CDR1 SGHAT and CDR2 FQNNGV. CDR3 region: CASSLPQGTNTIYF. Here the CDR3 DNA reads TGTGCCAGCAGCTTACCTCAGGGAACAAACACCATATATTTT.

The V and J genes are TRBV3-1 (or the pseudogene TRBV3-2) and TRBJ1-5; D might be TRBD1 (5 bases). Germline CDR1 LGHDT, CDR2 YNNKEL (reference sequence). This CDR3 is 15 amino acids long. Trimming cost V 0 bases and J 4 bases, with 10 bases left between them. The CDR3 sequence is CASSQDYRSNQPQHF. Written as DNA, the CDR3 is TGTGCCAGCAGCCAAGATTACAGGTCTAATCAGCCCCAGCATTTT.

The V and J genes are TRBV27 and TRBJ2-3; 9 positions agree with TRBD2. With V trimmed by 4 bases and J by 4 bases, 3 bases remained unmatched. Per germline, CDR1 MNHEY and CDR2 SMNVEV (reference sequence). This CDR3 is built from 14 residues. The CDR3 region has the DNA TGTGCCAGCAGTTCGCGGGGGGGGGCAGATACGCAGTATTTT. It codes for CASSSRGGADTQYF.

This chain joins TRBV10-1 and TRBJ2-3; TRBD2 aligns across 9 bases. The trim removed 7 bases at V and 7 bases at J, leaving 18 bases unmatched. Germline V gene data show CDR1 as WNHNN and CDR2 as SYGVQD (reference sequence). The CDR3 has 17 residues. CDR3 amino acids: CASTLVHQAGGQYTQYF. CDR3 in DNA: TGCGCCAGCACCCTAGTTCACCAGGCGGGAGGGCAATATACGCAGTATTTT.

This chain links TRBV15 with TRBJ2-2, with 15 positions matching TRBD2. CDR1 and CDR2 from the germline V gene are LNHNV and YYDKDF (reference sequence). V shed 2 bases, J shed 7 bases, and the junction held 11 bases outside the gene matches. This CDR3 contains 19 residues. CDR3 coding DNA: TGTGCCACCAGCAGATGGACTAGCGGGGGGGCCGAACGAGGCGGGGAGCTGTTTTTT. Its protein is CATSRWTSGGAERGGELFF.

The gene calls are TRBV3-1 (or the pseudogene TRBV3-2) and TRBJ2-1, with TRBD1 matching 8 bases. V lost 4 bases and J lost 14; bases outside the gene matches: 1. The CDR3 extends over 10 amino acids. Per germline, CDR1 LGHDT and CDR2 YNNKEL (reference sequence). The CDR3 bases are TGTGCCAGCAGCCGACAGGGGAAGTTCTTC. This encodes CASSRQGKFF.

The CDR3 reads CASSLGKAGEQFF. DNA for the CDR3: TGTGCCAGCAGCTTAGGGAAAGCGGGTGAGCAGTTCTTC. The V and J genes are TRBV7-9 and TRBJ2-1; tentative D call: TRBD2 (6 bases). This CDR3 has 13 amino acids. CDR1 is SEHNR, CDR2 FQNEAQ, per germline (reference sequence). Between the trimmed V and J ends, which lost 1 base and 9 bases, there was a span of 10 bases.

CDR3 protein: CASSSGQTTNEKLFF. The CDR3 coding sequence is TGCGCCAGCAGCTCGGGACAGACAACTAATGAAAAACTGTTTTTT. This chain joins TRBV5-1 and TRBJ1-4; 7 bases fit TRBD1. Germline V gene sequence: CDR1 SGHRS, CDR2 YFSETQ. J gave up 0 bases and V 3 bases, and 2 bases lay outside the gene matches. This CDR3 region has 15 residues. Full variable domain (outside the CDR3, taken from reference TRBV5-1 and TRBJ1-4): KAGVTQTPRYLIKTRGQQVTLSCSPISGHRSVSWYQQTPGQGLQFLFEYFSETQRNKGNFPGRFSGRQFSNSRSEMNVSTLELGDSALYLCASSSGQTTNEKLFFGSGTQLSVL.

V gene TRBV6-1 combines with J gene TRBJ2-5, with 11 nucleotides matching TRBD2. This CDR3 comprises 19 residues. Germline-derived CDR1 and CDR2 are MNHNS and SASEGT. The J segment lost 2 bases and the V segment lost 0 bases, leaving 11 bases of the junction unmatched. In DNA form, the CDR3 reads TGTGCCAGCAGTGAAGCTCTGTCCCCGACTAGCGGGATACAAGAGACCCAGTACTTC. Translation: CASSEALSPTSGIQETQYF.

The V and J genes are TRBV2 and TRBJ2-7, with a possible D match to TRBD1 (6 bases). Germline V gives CDR1 SNHLY, CDR2 FYNNEI. The CDR3 consists of 13 residues. Trimming pared 6 bases from V and 0 bases from J, leaving 9 bases between. For the CDR3, the DNA is TGTGCCAGCAGCCGGGACATCTCCTACGAGCAGTACTTC. It codes for CASSRDISYEQYF.

This clone showed up just once. This chain links TRBV6-5 with TRBJ1-2; the match to TRBD1 covers 9 bases. The CDR3 is made up of 13 amino acids. V shed 6 bases, J shed 8 bases, and the junction held 7 bases outside the gene matches. Germline loops: CDR1 MNHEY, CDR2 SVGAGI. The CDR3 is CASRSTGGRGYTF. As DNA, the CDR3 is TGTGCCAGCAGATCCACAGGGGGCAGGGGCTACACCTTC.

The chain recombines TRBV30 with TRBJ1-4; the D is unclear. Germline loops: CDR1 GTSNPN, CDR2 SVGIG (reference sequence). V lost 1 base to trimming and J lost 7 bases, with 10 bases between them. This CDR3 is built from 13 residues. Written as DNA, the CDR3 is TGTGCCTGGAGTGACGGAGTTAGTGAAAAACTGTTTTTT. Translating it yields CAWSDGVSEKLFF.

This sequence joins TRBV12-2 and TRBJ1-2; the table calls TRBD1, which could not be checked here. TRBV12-2 is reported as a pseudogene. The CDR3 is 14 amino acids. The CDR3 here is CASRLGTEDYGYTF. The CDR3 DNA reads TGTGCAAGTCGCTTAGGGACAGAGGACTATGGCTACACCTTC.

The chain recombines TRBV4-2 with TRBJ2-1; maybe TRBD2 (5 bases). V lost 3 bases and J 5 bases, leaving 11 bases between the germline ends. Germline lookup yields CDR1 LGHNA and CDR2 YNFKEQ. The CDR3 runs to 14 residues. The CDR3: CASSHLDSDNEQFF. The CDR3 DNA is TGTGCCAGCAGCCACCTGGACTCGGACAATGAGCAGTTCTTC.

J is TRBJ2-2 and V is TRBV7-3; TRBD2 might be the D (5 bases). The germline V and J ends were trimmed by 4 bases and 2 bases, with 11 bases remaining between them. The CDR3 runs 15 residues. Germline V CDR1 and CDR2: SGHTA, FQGTGA. This chain's CDR3 is CASSSGRTNTGELFF. The CDR3 nucleotides read TGTGCCAGCAGCTCGGGAAGAACTAACACCGGGGAGCTGTTTTTT.

The V call is TRBV5-1, the J call TRBJ1-6; 9 bases match TRBD1. Looked up from germline, CDR1 is SGHRS and CDR2 is YFSETQ. Trimming removed 0 bases from V and 9 bases from J; junction bases left unmatched: 7. The CDR3 sequence is 16 residues long. The CDR3 coding sequence is TGCGCCAGCAGCTTGGCCGGGACAGGGTTTGGTTCACCCCTCCACTTT. Protein: CASSLAGTGFGSPLHF.

CDR3 DNA sequence: TGTGCCAGCGATTACGGGCCAGCGGGAGGGCTAGAGACCCAGTACTTC. It encodes CASDYGPAGGLETQYF. The V and J genes are TRBV10-3 and TRBJ2-5, with 10 bases identical to TRBD2. V lost 10 bases to trimming and J lost 4 bases; unmatched junction nucleotides: 15. CDR3 length: 16 amino acids. The germline V gene has CDR1 ENHRY and CDR2 SYGVKD.

The chain combines TRBV5-1 with TRBJ2-3; 7 bases map to TRBD1. Trimming at V came to 0 bases and at J to 3 bases, leaving 4 bases not matched to a gene. Germline-derived CDR1 and CDR2 are SGHRS and YFSETQ. The CDR3 is made up of 15 amino acids. CDR3 sequence (DNA): TGCGCCAGCAGCTTGGAGGGGACAGCTACAGATACGCAGTATTTT. Translated: CASSLEGTATDTQYF.

The chain joins TRBV15 to TRBJ1-1; unclear D gene. V shed 0 bases and J shed 4 bases, with 6 bases lying between them. This CDR3 has 13 residues. Germline CDR1 LNHNV, CDR2 YYDKDF (reference sequence). In DNA form, the CDR3 reads TGTGCCACCAGCAGAGATCGAGGCACTGAAGCTTTCTTT. Protein sequence: CATSRDRGTEAFF.

This clone was recorded once. The J gene is TRBJ2-7, the V gene TRBV6-6; perhaps TRBD1 as D (6 bases). Trimming took off 0 bases at V and 6 bases at J, with 15 bases between the two ends. Germline CDR1 is MNHNY and CDR2 is SVGAGI (reference sequence). CDR3 length: 15 amino acids. The DNA for the CDR3 is TGTGCCAGCAGTTACTCCTCACAGGGATTACGCGAGCAGTACTTC. Translation gives CASSYSSQGLREQYF.

The V and J genes are TRBV12-3 or TRBV12-4 and TRBJ2-7; no reliable D call. V lost 6 bases, J lost 3 bases, and 9 bases lay in between. CDR3 length equals 12 residues. In DNA, the CDR3 is TGTGCCAGCAGCCGGTCGGGCTACGAGCAGTACTTC. Translated: CASSRSGYEQYF.

This CDR3 is CASSIGGATQHF. As DNA, the CDR3 is TGTGCCAGTAGTATAGGCGGAGCCACCCAGCATTTT. The chain links TRBV19 to TRBJ1-5; D is unclear. The CDR3 consists of 12 residues. The germline V gene has CDR1 LNHDA and CDR2 SQIVND (reference sequence). Trimming pared 1 base from V and 11 bases from J, leaving 9 bases between.

This chain connects TRBV27 to TRBJ1-6; D gene uncertain. The CDR3 is 13 residues long. The ends were cut back, 7 bases at V and 7 bases at J, with 11 bases in the middle. The V gene's germline CDR1 is MNHEY and CDR2 SMNVEV (reference sequence). In DNA, the CDR3 is TGTGCCAGCAATCCGGGTGGGAATTCACCCCTCCACTTT. Its protein is CASNPGGNSPLHF.

This sequence joins TRBV6-5 and TRBJ1-2; D not resolved. V lost 0 bases, J lost 3 bases, and 8 bases lay in between. The CDR3 consists of 14 residues. Looked up from germline, CDR1 is MNHEY and CDR2 is SVGAGI. This CDR3 is CASSYSSVHYGYTF. The CDR3, as DNA: TGTGCCAGCAGTTACTCCTCGGTCCACTATGGCTACACCTTC.